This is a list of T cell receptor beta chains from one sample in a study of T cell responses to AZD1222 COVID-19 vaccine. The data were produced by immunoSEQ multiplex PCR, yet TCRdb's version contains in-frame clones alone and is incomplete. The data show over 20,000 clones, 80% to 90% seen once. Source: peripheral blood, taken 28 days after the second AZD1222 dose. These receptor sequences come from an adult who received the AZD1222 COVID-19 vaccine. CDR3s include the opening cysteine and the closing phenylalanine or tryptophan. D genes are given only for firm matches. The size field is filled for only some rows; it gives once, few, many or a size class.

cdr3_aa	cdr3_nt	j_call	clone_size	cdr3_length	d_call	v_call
CASKTGTGNSPLHF	TGTGCCAGTAAGACCGGGACAGGAAATTCACCCCTCCACTTT	TRBJ1-6	-	14	TRBD1	TRBV19
CSAGTQGEQYF	TGCAGTGCCGGGACCCAGGGGGAGCAGTACTTC	TRBJ2-7	-	11	-	TRBV20-1
CASSLRGWDEKLFF	TGTGCCAGCAGCTTAAGGGGATGGGATGAAAAACTGTTTTTT	TRBJ1-4	-	14	-	TRBV7-9
CASSLTGRYGYTF	TGTGCCAGCAGTCTGACAGGGCGATATGGCTACACCTTC	TRBJ1-2	-	13	TRBD1	TRBV28
CASSYGLGGNTEAFF	TGTGCCAGCAGTTACGGGCTCGGGGGAAACACTGAAGCTTTCTTT	TRBJ1-1	-	15	-	TRBV6-5
CASSLGGDGYTF	TGTGCCAGCAGCCTGGGGGGAGATGGCTACACCTTC	TRBJ1-2	medium-sized	12	-	TRBV14
CASSLDPVGNEKLFF	TGTGCCAGCAGCTTAGACCCCGTGGGGAATGAAAAACTGTTTTTT	TRBJ1-4	-	15	-	TRBV11-2
CASSYSMGENTGELFF	TGTGCCAGCAGTTACTCGATGGGGGAGAACACCGGGGAGCTGTTTTTT	TRBJ2-2	once	16	-	TRBV6-5
CASSESTGPNYGYTF	TGTGCCAGCAGTGAGAGTACGGGACCTAACTATGGCTACACCTTC	TRBJ1-2	-	15	-	TRBV2
CSVVGQNTGELFF	TGCAGCGTTGTGGGACAGAACACCGGGGAGCTGTTTTTT	TRBJ2-2	-	13	-	TRBV29-1
CASSLIGGRTEAFF	TGTGCCAGCAGTTTAATAGGAGGACGCACTGAAGCTTTCTTT	TRBJ1-1	-	14	-	TRBV28
CASSGGTRRETQYF	TGTGCCAGCAGCGGAGGGACTCGTAGAGAGACCCAGTACTTC	TRBJ2-5	once	14	-	TRBV9
CASSFSGSYEQYF	TGCGCCAGCAGCTTTTCGGGGTCCTACGAGCAGTACTTC	TRBJ2-7	-	13	-	TRBV5-1
CASSSRGSFGYTF	TGTGCCAGCAGTTCACGGGGGTCTTTCGGCTACACCTTC	TRBJ1-2	-	13	-	TRBV12-3/TRBV12-4
CASSLTDPTGELFF	TGCGCCAGCAGCCTGACAGATCCCACCGGGGAGCTGTTTTTT	TRBJ2-2	-	14	-	TRBV5-1
CASSSSLIIEQFF	TGTGCCAGCAGCTCCTCCCTCATTATTGAGCAGTTCTTC	TRBJ2-1	-	13	-	TRBV7-2
CASSSGPKPYEQYF	TGTGCCAGCAGCTCCGGACCCAAGCCCTACGAGCAGTACTTC	TRBJ2-7	once	14	-	TRBV11-2
CASSPGQGAEAFF	TGTGCCAGCAGCCCGGGACAGGGGGCCGAAGCTTTCTTT	TRBJ1-1	-	13	TRBD1	TRBV3-1/TRBV3-2
CASSPGLAWETQYF	TGTGCCAGCAGCCCCGGACTAGCGTGGGAGACCCAGTACTTC	TRBJ2-5	-	14	TRBD2	TRBV3-1/TRBV3-2
CASSVASTDTQYF	TGTGCCAGCAGCGTAGCTAGCACAGATACGCAGTATTTT	TRBJ2-3	-	13	-	TRBV9
CASSLQDRGNQPQHF	TGTGCCAGCAGTCTCCAGGACAGGGGGAATCAGCCCCAGCATTTT	TRBJ1-5	-	15	TRBD1	TRBV6-5
CASSQDWGGRTTGGYTF	TGTGCCAGCAGCCAAGATTGGGGAGGACGGACGACCGGCGGCTACACCTTC	TRBJ1-2	-	17	-	TRBV4-2
CASSIGAISGANVLTF	TGCGCCAGCAGCATTGGGGCGATATCTGGGGCCAACGTCCTGACTTTC	TRBJ2-6	-	16	-	TRBV5-1
CASSLENQAREQYF	TGTGCCAGCAGCTTGGAAAATCAGGCGAGGGAGCAGTACTTC	TRBJ2-7	-	14	-	TRBV5-4
CASSLTGTGTNTEAFF	TGCGCCAGCAGCTTGACCGGTACAGGGACGAACACTGAAGCTTTCTTT	TRBJ1-1	-	16	-	TRBV5-1
CASSLRQASNSPLHF	TGTGCCAGCTCACTCCGACAGGCAAGTAATTCACCCCTCCACTTT	TRBJ1-6	-	15	-	TRBV18
CASSWGHKNTGELFF	TGTGCCAGCAGCTGGGGACATAAGAACACCGGGGAGCTGTTTTTT	TRBJ2-2	-	15	-	TRBV9
CASSLGRRGTHEQYF	TGTGCCAGCAGCTTAGGTCGGCGGGGAACCCACGAGCAGTACTTC	TRBJ2-7	-	15	-	TRBV7-8
CASSLGENSPLHF	TGTGCCAGCAGCTTAGGGGAAAATTCACCCCTCCACTTT	TRBJ1-6	-	13	-	TRBV7-7
CASSVAGGLSTDTQYF	TGTGCCAGCAGCGTAGCGGGGGGCCTAAGCACAGATACGCAGTATTTT	TRBJ2-3	once	16	-	TRBV9
CASSQTANQPQHF	TGCGCCAGCAGCCAGACAGCAAATCAGCCCCAGCATTTT	TRBJ1-5	-	13	-	TRBV5-1
CATSRGGRMPGAPTDTQYF	TGTGCCACCAGCAGGGGGGGGAGGATGCCGGGGGCCCCCACAGATACGCAGTATTTT	TRBJ2-3	few	19	-	TRBV15